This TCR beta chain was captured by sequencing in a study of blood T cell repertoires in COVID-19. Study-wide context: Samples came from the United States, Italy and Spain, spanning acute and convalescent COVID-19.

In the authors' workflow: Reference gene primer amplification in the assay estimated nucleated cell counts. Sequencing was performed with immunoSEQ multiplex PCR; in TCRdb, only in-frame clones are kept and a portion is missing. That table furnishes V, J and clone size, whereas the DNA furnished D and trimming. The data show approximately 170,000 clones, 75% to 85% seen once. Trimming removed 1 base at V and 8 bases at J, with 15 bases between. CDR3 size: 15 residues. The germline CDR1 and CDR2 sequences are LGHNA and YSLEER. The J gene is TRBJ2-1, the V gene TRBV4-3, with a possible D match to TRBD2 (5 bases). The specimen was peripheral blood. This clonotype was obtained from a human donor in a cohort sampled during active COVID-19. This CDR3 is CASSQAPGSWDEQFF. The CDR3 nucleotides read TGCGCCAGCAGCCAAGCCCCGGGGTCCTGGGATGAGCAGTTCTTC.